The clone carrying this T cell receptor (beta chain) was observed a single time. Original handling: Reference gene primer amplification gave nucleated cell count estimates. TCRdb keeps only in-frame clones here, not all; method: immunoSEQ multiplex PCR. D and trimming were read from the DNA, whereas the V and J calls and clone size are those reported in that table. The table has 200,000 to 250,000 clones, roughly 88% seen once. The sample originates from a study of blood T cell repertoires in COVID-19. Across the study: The United States, Italy and Spain were the sources of the acute and convalescent COVID-19 samples. T cells, B-cell-depleted T cells, or PBMCs supplied cDNA or gDNA.

The sample comprised peripheral blood. The TCR sequence derives from a woman in her 40s who had recovered from COVID-19.

The CDR3 DNA sequence: TGTGCCAGCTCACCAAGACAGGGTGACGGGGAGCTGTTTTTT. This sequence encodes CASSPRQGDGELFF. The V gene is TRBV18, the J gene TRBJ2-2; 7 positions match TRBD1. The trim removed 2 bases at V and 7 bases at J, leaving 4 bases unmatched. Germline lookup yields CDR1 KGHSH and CDR2 LQKENI. The CDR3 contains 14 residues.